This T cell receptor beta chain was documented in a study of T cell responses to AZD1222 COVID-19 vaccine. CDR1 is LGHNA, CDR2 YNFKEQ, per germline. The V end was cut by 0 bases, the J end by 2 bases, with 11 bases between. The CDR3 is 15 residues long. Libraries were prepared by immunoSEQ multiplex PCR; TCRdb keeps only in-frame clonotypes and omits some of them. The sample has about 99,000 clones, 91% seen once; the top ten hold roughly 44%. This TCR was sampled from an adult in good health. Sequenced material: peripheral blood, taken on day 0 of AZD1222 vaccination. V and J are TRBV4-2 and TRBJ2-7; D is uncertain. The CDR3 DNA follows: TGTGCCAGCAGCCAAGATCTAGTCTCTGCCTACGAGCAGTACTTC. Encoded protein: CASSQDLVSAYEQYF.